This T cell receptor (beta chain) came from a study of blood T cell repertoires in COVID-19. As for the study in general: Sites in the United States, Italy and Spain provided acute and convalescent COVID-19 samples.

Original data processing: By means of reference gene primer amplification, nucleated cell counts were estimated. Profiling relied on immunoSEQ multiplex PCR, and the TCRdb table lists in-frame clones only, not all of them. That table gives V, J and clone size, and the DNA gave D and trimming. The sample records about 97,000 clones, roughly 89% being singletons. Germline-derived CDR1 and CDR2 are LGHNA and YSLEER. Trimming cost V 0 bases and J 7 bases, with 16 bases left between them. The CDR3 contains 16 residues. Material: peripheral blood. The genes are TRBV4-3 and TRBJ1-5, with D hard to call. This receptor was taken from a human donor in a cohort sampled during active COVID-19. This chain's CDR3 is CASSQDFVVAGQPQHF. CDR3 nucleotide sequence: TGCGCCAGCAGCCAAGATTTCGTGGTGGCGGGCCAGCCCCAGCATTTT.